The present entry profiles one T cell receptor (beta chain) with its context. The source of the sample is a study of T cell changes during pregnancy in multiple sclerosis. The table came from immunoSEQ multiplex PCR; TCRdb's copy has only in-frame clones and leaves some out. The sample includes 95,000 to 110,000 clones, about 90% seen only once; the top ten take 0.75% to 0.95%. The CDR3 sequence is 14 residues long. Looked up from germline, CDR1 is MNHEY and CDR2 is SVGAGI. Trimming removed 5 bases from V and 5 bases from J; junction bases left unmatched: 5. The sequencing here drew on peripheral blood, taken after pregnancy. The TCR originated in a female donor with multiple sclerosis, enrolled in a pregnancy study. The chain couples TRBV6-5 to TRBJ2-1; 8 bases align to TRBD1. In nucleotides, the CDR3 is TGTGCCAGCAGTCTCGGACAGGGCCACAATGAGCAGTTCTTC. This sequence encodes CASSLGQGHNEQFF.